The 12 T cell receptor beta chains presented below share a single source sample, sequenced in a study of control samples from healthy donors and cancer patients. Using immunoSEQ multiplex PCR, the repertoire was profiled, and TCRdb retains in-frame clones only, with some absent. The table has 150,000 to 200,000 clones, about 90% seen once. The specimen was blood. The receptor source for this set is a man aged 30 to 45 in good health.

The genes are TRBV14 and TRBJ1-6, with D unresolved. This CDR3 comprises 17 residues. The germline CDR1 and CDR2 sequences are SGHDN and FVKESK. V lost 0 bases and J 0 bases, leaving 9 bases between the germline ends. CDR3 in amino acids: CASSQEWKSSYNSPLHF. The DNA of the CDR3 is TGTGCCAGCAGCCAAGAATGGAAGAGCTCCTATAATTCACCCCTCCACTTT.

The chain carries TRBV6-5 and TRBJ2-6, with D hard to call. Between the trimmed V and J ends, which lost 6 bases and 0 bases, there was a span of 6 bases. This CDR3 has 14 amino acids. In germline, CDR1 is MNHEY, CDR2 SVGAGI. The CDR3 loop is CASSLLSGANVLTF. In DNA form, the CDR3 reads TGTGCCAGCAGCCTCCTCTCTGGGGCCAACGTCCTGACTTTC.

This clone was seen once. The J gene is TRBJ2-2, the V gene TRBV2; D gene unclear. The length of the CDR3 is 13 residues. The ends were cut back, 6 bases at V and 5 bases at J, with 10 bases in the middle. Germline V gene data show CDR1 as SNHLY and CDR2 as FYNNEI. The CDR3 loop is CASRRADTGELFF. The CDR3, as DNA: TGTGCCAGCAGACGAGCAGATACCGGGGAGCTGTTTTTT. Full variable domain (remainder filled in from reference TRBV2 and TRBJ2-2): EPEVTQTPSHQVTQMGQEVILRCVPISNHLYFYWYRQILGQKVEFLVSFYNNEISEKSEIFDDQFSVERPDGSNFTLKIRSTKLEDSAMYFCASRRADTGELFFGEGSRLTVL.

This chain connects TRBV13 to TRBJ1-2; 8 bases match TRBD1. The CDR3 runs to 14 residues. V lost 4 bases and J lost 4; bases outside the gene matches: 5. In germline, CDR1 is PRHDT, CDR2 FYEKMQ (reference sequence). CDR3: CASSWRTGSYGYTF. CDR3 sequence (DNA): TGTGCCAGCAGCTGGAGGACAGGGAGCTATGGCTACACCTTC.

This clone was seen a single time. This chain links TRBV5-1 with TRBJ1-3, with D unclear. Trimming stripped 5 bases from V and 2 bases from J, with 11 bases between. Germline CDR1 SGHRS, CDR2 YFSETQ. CDR3 length: 14 residues. CDR3 nucleotide sequence: TGCGCCAGCAGGCCAGACGAAACTGGAAACACCATATATTTT. Protein: CASRPDETGNTIYF.

This clone has a single count. V gene TRBV13 combines with J gene TRBJ1-5; tentatively, D is TRBD1 (5 bases). The V end lost 4 bases, the J end lost 2 bases, and 15 bases lay between the germline ends. Looked up from germline, CDR1 is PRHDT and CDR2 is FYEKMQ (reference sequence). This CDR3 comprises 16 residues. CDR3 sequence reads: CASSYRQGRGNQPQHF. DNA of the CDR3: TGTGCCAGCAGCTATCGCCAGGGTAGGGGCAATCAGCCCCAGCATTTT.

The chain employs TRBV3-1 (or the pseudogene TRBV3-2) and TRBJ2-4; possible D gene TRBD1, 5 bases. This CDR3 is 13 amino acids long. Germline V gene data show CDR1 as LGHDT and CDR2 as YNNKEL (reference sequence). Trimming shortened V by 4 bases and J by 9 bases, and 13 bases separated the two germline ends. The DNA of the CDR3 is TGTGCCAGCAGCCTCCGCAGGGTGGGCATTCAGTACTTC. Translating gives CASSLRRVGIQYF.

The genes are TRBV24-1 and TRBJ1-1; 7 bases map to TRBD1. V lost 5 bases and J lost 1; bases outside the gene matches: 6. Per the germline V gene, CDR1 is KGHDR and CDR2 is SFDVKD. The CDR3 extends over 15 amino acids. As DNA, the CDR3 is TGTGCCACCAGTGGTGGCAGGGGGGCGAACACTGAAGCTTTCTTT. Translated: CATSGGRGANTEAFF.

The rearrangement joins TRBV5-1 to TRBJ2-2; unclear D gene. This CDR3 has 13 residues. Deletions cut 7 bases from V and 7 bases from J, with 14 bases between. Germline loops: CDR1 SGHRS, CDR2 YFSETQ. The CDR3 DNA follows: TGCGCCAGCGGATTAGACGGACGCGGGGAGCTGTTTTTT. This sequence encodes CASGLDGRGELFF.

The rearrangement links TRBV2 to TRBJ1-5; D unclear. Trimming took off 6 bases at V and 7 bases at J, with 16 bases between the two ends. CDR1 SNHLY and CDR2 FYNNEI come from the germline V gene. The CDR3 loop spans 14 amino acids. The CDR3, as DNA: TGTGCCAGCAGAGACGGACTCGGCGAGCAGCCCCAGCATTTT. Protein product: CASRDGLGEQPQHF.

The rearrangement joins TRBV28 to TRBJ1-1; no definite D call. Germline CDR1 reads MDHEN; CDR2 reads SYDVKM. V lost 3 bases and J lost 6, with 8 bases in between. The length of the CDR3 is 12 residues. The DNA for the CDR3 is TGTGCCAGCAGTTTGGCCGACGCTGAAGCTTTCTTT. This encodes CASSLADAEAFF.

This sequence joins TRBV6-1 and TRBJ1-1, with D perhaps TRBD1 (5 bases). CDR1 is MNHNS, CDR2 SASEGT, per germline. Trimming took 7 bases from V and 2 from J, leaving 14 bases between them. The CDR3 length is 14 residues. CDR3 sequence (DNA): TGTGCCAGCACCCCCAGGGCACAAAACACTGAAGCTTTCTTT. This gives the protein CASTPRAQNTEAFF.